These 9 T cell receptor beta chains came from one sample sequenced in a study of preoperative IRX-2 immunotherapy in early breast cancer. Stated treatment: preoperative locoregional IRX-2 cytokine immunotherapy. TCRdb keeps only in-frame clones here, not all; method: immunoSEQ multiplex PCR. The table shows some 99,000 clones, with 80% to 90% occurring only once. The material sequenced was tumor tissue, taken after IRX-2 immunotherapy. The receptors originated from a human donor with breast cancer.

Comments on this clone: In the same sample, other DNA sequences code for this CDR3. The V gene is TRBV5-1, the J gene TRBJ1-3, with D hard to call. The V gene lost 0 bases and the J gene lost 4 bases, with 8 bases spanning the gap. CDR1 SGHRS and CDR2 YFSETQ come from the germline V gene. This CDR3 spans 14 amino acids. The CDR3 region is CASSLAGIGNTIYF. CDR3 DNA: TGCGCCAGCAGCTTGGCGGGAATCGGAAACACCATATATTTT. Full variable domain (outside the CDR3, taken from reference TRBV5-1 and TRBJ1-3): KAGVTQTPRYLIKTRGQQVTLSCSPISGHRSVSWYQQTPGQGLQFLFEYFSETQRNKGNFPGRFSGRQFSNSRSEMNVSTLELGDSALYLCASSLAGIGNTIYFGEGSWLTVV.

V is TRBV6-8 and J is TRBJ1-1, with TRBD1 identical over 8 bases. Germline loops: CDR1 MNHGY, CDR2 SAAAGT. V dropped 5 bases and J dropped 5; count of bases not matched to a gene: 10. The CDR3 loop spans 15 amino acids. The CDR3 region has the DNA TGTGCCAGCAGTCGCCAGGGCACAGGGGGGACTGAAGCTTTCTTT. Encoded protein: CASSRQGTGGTEAFF.

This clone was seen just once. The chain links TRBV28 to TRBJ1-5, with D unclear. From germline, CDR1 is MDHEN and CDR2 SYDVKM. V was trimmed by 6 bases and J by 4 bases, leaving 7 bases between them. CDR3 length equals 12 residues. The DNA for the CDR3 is TGTGCCAGCAGCTTTGTGAATCAGCCCCAGCATTTT. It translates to CASSFVNQPQHF.

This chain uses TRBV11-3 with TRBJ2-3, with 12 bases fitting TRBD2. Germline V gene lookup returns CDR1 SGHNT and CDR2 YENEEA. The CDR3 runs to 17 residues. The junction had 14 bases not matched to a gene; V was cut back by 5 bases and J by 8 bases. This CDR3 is CASSRTSGAPLGGTQYF. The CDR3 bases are TGTGCCAGCAGCCGGACTAGCGGGGCCCCTTTGGGTGGTACGCAGTATTTT.

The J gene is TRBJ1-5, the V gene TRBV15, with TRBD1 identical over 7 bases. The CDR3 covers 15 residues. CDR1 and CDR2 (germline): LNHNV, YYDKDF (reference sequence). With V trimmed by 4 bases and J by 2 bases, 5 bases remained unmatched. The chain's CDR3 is CATSTQTGGNQPQHF. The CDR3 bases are TGTGCCACCAGCACCCAAACAGGGGGCAATCAGCCCCAGCATTTT. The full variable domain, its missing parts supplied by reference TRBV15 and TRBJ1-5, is DAMVIQNPRYQVTQFGKPVTLSCSQTLNHNVMYWYQQKSSQAPKLLFHYYDKDFNNEADTPDNFQSRRPNTSFCFLDIRSPGLGDTAMYLCATSTQTGGNQPQHFGDGTRLSIL.

The CDR3, as DNA: TGTGCCAGCACGTGGGACAGCTATGGCTACACCTTC. It encodes CASTWDSYGYTF. This sequence joins TRBV12-5 and TRBJ1-2, with 7 bases identical to TRBD1. This CDR3 has 12 residues. Germline assignment: CDR1 LGHNT and CDR2 FRNRAP.

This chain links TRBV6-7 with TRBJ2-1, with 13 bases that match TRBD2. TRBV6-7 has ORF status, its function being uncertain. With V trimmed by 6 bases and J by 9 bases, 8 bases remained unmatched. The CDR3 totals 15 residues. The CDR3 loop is CASRHTSGGAFEQFF. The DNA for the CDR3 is TGTGCCAGCAGGCATACTAGCGGGGGGGCGTTTGAGCAGTTCTTC.

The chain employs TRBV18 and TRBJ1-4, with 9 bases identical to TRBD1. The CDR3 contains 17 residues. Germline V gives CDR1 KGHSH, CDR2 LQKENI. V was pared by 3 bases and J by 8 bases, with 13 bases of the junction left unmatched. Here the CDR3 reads CASSPPGWTGEEEKLFF. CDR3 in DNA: TGTGCCAGCTCACCCCCTGGTTGGACAGGGGAAGAGGAAAAACTGTTTTTT.

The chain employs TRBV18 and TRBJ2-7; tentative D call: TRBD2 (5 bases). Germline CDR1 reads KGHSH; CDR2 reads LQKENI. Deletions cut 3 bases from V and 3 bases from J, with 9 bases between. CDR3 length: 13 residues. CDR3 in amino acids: CASSPSRGYEQYF. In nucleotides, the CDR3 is TGTGCCAGCTCACCCTCCCGGGGCTACGAGCAGTACTTC.